Presented here are 26 T cell receptor beta chains from one specimen sequenced in a study of blood T cell repertoires in COVID-19. TCRdb's table, derived via immunoSEQ multiplex PCR, lists solely in-frame clones and lacks some. This repertoire shows 350,000 to 450,000 clones, over 75% found once; its top ten account for approximately 1.5%. Sequencing was carried out using peripheral blood. These receptors came from a woman between 35 and 50 years old with COVID-19, enrolled during active disease.

V usage is TRBV30 and J usage is TRBJ1-4; no clear D gene. V was shortened by 3 bases and J by 5 bases, with 13 bases between the two germline ends. The CDR3 sequence is 14 residues long. Germline CDR1 GTSNPN, CDR2 SVGIG (reference sequence). In nucleotides, the CDR3 is TGTGCCTGGAGCCCACGACGGGTGAATGAAAAACTGTTTTTT. Translated, it gives CAWSPRRVNEKLFF.

This clone has a handful of counts. The rearrangement uses TRBV6-2 or TRBV6-3 and TRBJ2-1, with D maybe TRBD2 (6 bases). Germline V lookup: CDR1 MNHEY, CDR2 SVGEGT. CDR3 length: 15 amino acids. Trimming cost V 5 bases and J 8 bases, with 19 bases left between them. CDR3 nucleotide sequence: TGTGCCAGCAGTCCCTGGGTAGCGGAGGACTATGAGCAGTTCTTC. It is translated as CASSPWVAEDYEQFF.

This clone appeared once. The V call is TRBV13, the J call TRBJ1-4, with a tentative D call TRBD1 (6 bases). This CDR3 spans 14 amino acids. The germline V gene encodes CDR1 PRHDT and CDR2 FYEKMQ (reference sequence). Deletions cut 5 bases from V and 8 bases from J, with 15 bases between. The CDR3 spells CASSRRRGLEKLFF. The CDR3 nucleotides are TGTGCCAGCAGCAGGAGGCGGGGGCTGGAAAAACTGTTTTTT.

DNA of the CDR3: TGTGCCAGCAGCCGCAGGCCCGGACTAGCGGGGCAGAACACCGGGGAGCTGTTTTTT. Encoded protein: CASSRRPGLAGQNTGELFF. The rearrangement joins TRBV7-2 to TRBJ2-2; 12 nucleotides match TRBD2. Germline V gene data show CDR1 as SGHTA and CDR2 as FQGNSA. The trim removed 5 bases at V and 1 base at J, leaving 11 bases unmatched. This CDR3 contains 19 residues.

Only one count was recorded for this clone. The chain couples TRBV28 to TRBJ2-7; D might be TRBD1 (7 bases). Germline lookup yields CDR1 MDHEN and CDR2 SYDVKM. V shed 2 bases and J shed 8 bases, with 25 bases lying between them. The CDR3 sequence is 17 residues long. The CDR3 DNA follows: TGTGCCAGCAGTTTAGGTTTAGGAGGGGGCCAGGGGCCGAAGCAGTACTTC. Translating gives CASSLGLGGGQGPKQYF.

The gene calls are TRBV5-4 and TRBJ1-1, with D unclear. The CDR3 spans 14 residues. The germline gives CDR1 SGHNT, CDR2 YYREEE (reference sequence). Deletions cut 4 bases from V and 0 bases from J, with 10 bases between. The CDR3 protein is CASSPRVVNTEAFF. The CDR3 DNA follows: TGTGCCAGCAGCCCACGGGTAGTGAACACTGAAGCTTTCTTT.

V usage is TRBV7-9 and J usage is TRBJ1-1, with TRBD1 identical over 8 bases. The CDR3 is 17 amino acids. The V gene's germline CDR1 is SEHNR and CDR2 FQNEAQ (reference sequence). J gave up 11 bases and V 0 bases, and 17 bases lay outside the gene matches. The CDR3 sequence is CASSLAPGQGARGEAFF. CDR3 DNA sequence: TGTGCCAGCAGCTTAGCTCCCGGGCAGGGGGCGCGAGGGGAGGCTTTCTTT.

The V gene is TRBV11-2, the J gene TRBJ2-4; 9 nucleotides agree with TRBD2. V lost 0 bases, J lost 6 bases, and 6 bases stayed unmatched. CDR3 size: 16 residues. Germline V gene lookup returns CDR1 SGHAT and CDR2 FQNNGV. CDR3 loop: CASSLDLAGAGNIQYF. As DNA, the CDR3 is TGTGCCAGCAGCTTAGATTTAGCGGGGGCTGGAAACATTCAGTACTTC.

The chain has TRBV11-3 and TRBJ2-7; maybe TRBD2 (5 bases). The V gene lost 3 bases and the J gene lost 6 bases, with 9 bases spanning the gap. The CDR3 covers 12 residues. Germline values: CDR1 SGHNT, CDR2 YENEEA. The CDR3 loop is CASSFGRGEQYF. In DNA, the CDR3 is TGTGCCAGCAGCTTTGGGAGAGGCGAGCAGTACTTC. Based on the CDR3 plus reference TRBV11-3 and TRBJ2-7, the full variable domain is EAGVVQSPRYKIIEKKQPVAFWCNPISGHNTLYWYLQNLGQGPELLIRYENEEAVDDSQLPKDRFSAERLKGVDSTLKIQPAELGDSAVYLCASSFGRGEQYFGPGTRLTVT.

The chain links TRBV19 to TRBJ2-6; D is unclear. The CDR3 is 13 amino acids. V lost 8 bases, J lost 0 bases, and 5 bases lay in between. The germline gives CDR1 LNHDA, CDR2 SQIVND (reference sequence). In DNA, the CDR3 is TGTGCCAGTTTCCACTCTGGGGCCAACGTCCTGACTTTC. This sequence encodes CASFHSGANVLTF. Supplemented by reference TRBV19 and TRBJ2-6, the full variable domain reads DGGITQSPKYLFRKEGQNVTLSCEQNLNHDAMYWYRQDPGQGLRLIYYSQIVNDFQKGDIAEGYSVSREKKESFPLTVTSAQKNPTAFYLCASFHSGANVLTFGAGSRLTVL.

This clone was seen just once. The chain has TRBV25-1 and TRBJ1-5, with a weak D call TRBD1 (5 bases). V was trimmed by 4 bases and J by 7 bases, leaving 26 bases between them. This CDR3 spans 18 amino acids. Per germline, CDR1 MGHDK and CDR2 SYGVNS. The CDR3 reads CASSASGGTSERGQPQHF. The CDR3 nucleotides are TGTGCCAGCAGTGCATCCGGGGGGACCAGTGAGAGAGGACAGCCCCAGCATTTT.

This sequence joins TRBV10-3 and TRBJ1-4, with 7 bases fitting TRBD1. The CDR3 totals 14 residues. CDR1 is ENHRY, CDR2 SYGVKD, per germline. V lost 3 bases, J lost 6 bases, and 4 bases stayed unmatched. The DNA of the CDR3 is TGTGCCATCAGTGACAGGGGGTGGGATGAAAAACTGTTTTTT. This codes for CAISDRGWDEKLFF.

The chain's CDR3 is CAWSVRDRSVQPQHF. Here the CDR3 DNA reads TGTGCCTGGAGTGTGCGAGACAGATCGGTTCAGCCCCAGCATTTT. The chain is built from TRBV30 and TRBJ1-5, with D perhaps TRBD1 (5 bases). The CDR3 sequence is 15 residues long. V lost 0 bases and J lost 6, with 15 bases in between. The germline V gene encodes CDR1 GTSNPN and CDR2 SVGIG (reference sequence).

The CDR3 region has the DNA TGTGCCAGTAGTCCGTTGGGAGGTGAGACCCAGTACTTC. Encoded protein: CASSPLGGETQYF. The chain links TRBV19 to TRBJ2-5; D might be TRBD2 (6 bases). The germline V and J ends were trimmed by 5 bases and 5 bases, with 12 bases remaining between them. The CDR3 runs 13 residues. Germline lookup yields CDR1 LNHDA and CDR2 SQIVND (reference sequence).

This clone was found once. The chain employs TRBV7-3 and TRBJ2-6; possibly TRBD2 for D (6 bases). This CDR3 has 20 residues. V was clipped by 0 bases and J by 0 bases, with 18 bases between them. From germline, CDR1 is SGHTA and CDR2 FQGTGA. DNA of the CDR3: TGTGCCAGCAGCTTAACGCGGGATAACCGATACGCCTCTGGGGCCAACGTCCTGACTTTC. It is translated as CASSLTRDNRYASGANVLTF.

This clone was observed a single time. This chain connects TRBV27 to TRBJ1-5; D uncertain. V was cut by 5 bases and J by 3 bases, with 8 bases left in between. CDR3 length equals 13 residues. Germline CDR1 is MNHEY and CDR2 is SMNVEV (reference sequence). The CDR3 reads CASSEKSNQPQHF. CDR3 nucleotides: TGTGCCAGCAGTGAGAAGTCCAATCAGCCCCAGCATTTT.

This chain uses TRBV15 with TRBJ1-3; TRBD1 is a possible D gene (5 bases). The CDR3 covers 17 residues. Germline V gene lookup returns CDR1 LNHNV and CDR2 YYDKDF (reference sequence). V lost 2 bases, J lost 0 bases, and 14 bases lay in between. The CDR3 DNA reads as TGTGCCACCAGCAGACAGGGCTCCCCGGACTCTGGAAACACCATATATTTT. This encodes CATSRQGSPDSGNTIYF.

The J gene is TRBJ2-7, the V gene TRBV9; 10 bases agree with TRBD1. Germline-derived CDR1 and CDR2 are SGDLS and YYNGEE. The CDR3 loop spans 15 amino acids. After removal of 3 bases from V and 5 bases from J, the junction contained 8 bases not matched to a gene. For the CDR3, the DNA is TGTGCCAGCAGCGGGTGGGGGACAGGGGACGACGAGCAGTACTTC. Protein sequence: CASSGWGTGDDEQYF.

This sequence joins TRBV7-2 and TRBJ2-5; D remains unclear. V was clipped by 6 bases and J by 0 bases, with 14 bases between them. The CDR3 is 15 residues long. Per the germline V gene, CDR1 is SGHTA and CDR2 is FQGNSA. CDR3 amino acids: CASSFKVGYQETQYF. In nucleotides, the CDR3 is TGTGCCAGCAGTTTTAAGGTCGGGTACCAAGAGACCCAGTACTTC.

This clone was found a few times. The CDR3 reads CASSLAPSDMKGNIQYF. CDR3 nucleotides: TGTGCCAGCAGCCTCGCCCCTTCTGACATGAAAGGAAACATTCAGTACTTC. The genes are TRBV7-2 and TRBJ2-4; D uncertain. Trimming stripped 5 bases from V and 6 bases from J, with 23 bases between. Germline CDR1 reads SGHTA; CDR2 reads FQGNSA. This CDR3 is built from 17 residues.

This rearrangement joins TRBV5-5 to TRBJ1-1; 7 nucleotides align to TRBD1. V dropped 7 bases and J dropped 2; count of bases not matched to a gene: 11. Germline V gives CDR1 SGHKS, CDR2 YYEKEE (reference sequence). The CDR3 spans 15 residues. CDR3 sequence reads: CASSEPGQINTEAFF. CDR3 nucleotide sequence: TGTGCCAGCTCCGAGCCGGGACAGATAAACACTGAAGCTTTCTTT.

The chain combines TRBV7-2 with TRBJ1-1; the D gene is possibly TRBD1 (6 bases). CDR3 size: 15 residues. V lost 1 base and J 4 bases, leaving 13 bases between the germline ends. In germline, CDR1 is SGHTA, CDR2 FQGNSA. The CDR3 loop reads CASSLDQGLITEAFF. The CDR3 bases are TGTGCCAGCAGCTTAGACCAGGGGCTGATCACTGAAGCTTTCTTT.

This sequence joins TRBV3-1 (or the pseudogene TRBV3-2) and TRBJ1-2; D remains unclear. The CDR3 totals 14 residues. The V gene lost 0 bases and the J gene lost 8 bases, with 13 bases spanning the gap. From germline, CDR1 is LGHDT and CDR2 YNNKEL (reference sequence). The CDR3 loop reads CASSQDQRGRGYTF. In DNA, the CDR3 is TGTGCCAGCAGCCAAGATCAACGAGGTCGGGGCTACACCTTC.

The chain uses TRBV7-2 and TRBJ1-6; D unclear. Trimming shortened V by 8 bases and J by 6 bases, and 11 bases separated the two germline ends. This CDR3 is built from 13 residues. Germline V gene sequence: CDR1 SGHTA, CDR2 FQGNSA. The CDR3 sequence: CASVREINSPLHF. CDR3 bases: TGTGCCAGCGTCCGGGAGATTAATTCACCCCTCCACTTT.

The CDR3 loop is CASSQDKRQGGTDTQYF. CDR3 nucleotides: TGCGCCAGCAGCCAAGATAAAAGACAGGGAGGCACAGATACGCAGTATTTT. This chain joins TRBV4-3 and TRBJ2-3, with 7 bases lining up with TRBD1. The CDR3 length is 17 residues. Germline V CDR1 and CDR2: LGHNA, YSLEER. V was pared by 0 bases and J by 1 base, with 7 bases of the junction left unmatched.

Remarks on this clone: Other DNA sequences within the sample encode an identical CDR3. This chain links TRBV27 with TRBJ2-7, with D perhaps matching TRBD1 (6 bases). CDR1 MNHEY and CDR2 SMNVEV come from the germline V gene (reference sequence). V was trimmed by 6 bases and J by 0 bases, leaving 12 bases between them. This CDR3 region has 14 residues. Written as DNA, the CDR3 is TGTGCCAGCAGCCCTACAGGGAGCTCCTACGAGCAGTACTTC. Translated, it gives CASSPTGSSYEQYF.